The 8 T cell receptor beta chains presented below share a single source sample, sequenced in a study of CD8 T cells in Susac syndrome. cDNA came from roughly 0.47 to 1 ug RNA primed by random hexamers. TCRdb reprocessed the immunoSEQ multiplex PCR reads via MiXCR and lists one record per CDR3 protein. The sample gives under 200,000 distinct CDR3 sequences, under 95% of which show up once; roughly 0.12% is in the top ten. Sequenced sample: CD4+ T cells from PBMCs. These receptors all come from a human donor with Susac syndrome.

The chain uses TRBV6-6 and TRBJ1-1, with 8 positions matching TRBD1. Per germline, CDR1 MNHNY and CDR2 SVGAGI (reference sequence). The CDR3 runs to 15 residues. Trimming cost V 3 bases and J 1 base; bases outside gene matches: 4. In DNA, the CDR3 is TGTGCCAGCAGTTATTCCGGGACAGGGAACACTGAAGCTTTCTTT. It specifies CASSYSGTGNTEAFF.

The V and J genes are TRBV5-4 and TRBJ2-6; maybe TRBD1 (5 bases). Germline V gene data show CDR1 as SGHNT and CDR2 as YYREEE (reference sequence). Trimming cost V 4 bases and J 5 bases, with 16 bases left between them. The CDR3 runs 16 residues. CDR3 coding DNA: TGTGCCAGCAGCATTCAACAGGAACCTTGGGCCAACGTCCTGACTTTC. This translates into CASSIQQEPWANVLTF.

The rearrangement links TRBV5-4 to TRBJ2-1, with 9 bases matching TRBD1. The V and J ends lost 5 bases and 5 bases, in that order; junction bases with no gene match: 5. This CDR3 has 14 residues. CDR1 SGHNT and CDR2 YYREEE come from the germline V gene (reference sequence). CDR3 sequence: CASRGQGQNNEQFF. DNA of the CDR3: TGTGCCAGCAGGGGACAGGGCCAGAACAATGAGCAGTTCTTC.

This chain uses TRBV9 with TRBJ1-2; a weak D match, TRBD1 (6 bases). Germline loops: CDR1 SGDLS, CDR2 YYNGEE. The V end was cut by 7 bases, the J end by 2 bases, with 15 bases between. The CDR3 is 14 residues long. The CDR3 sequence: CASSRGGQNYGYTF. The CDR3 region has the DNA TGTGCCAGCTCCCGAGGGGGGCAAAACTATGGCTACACCTTC.

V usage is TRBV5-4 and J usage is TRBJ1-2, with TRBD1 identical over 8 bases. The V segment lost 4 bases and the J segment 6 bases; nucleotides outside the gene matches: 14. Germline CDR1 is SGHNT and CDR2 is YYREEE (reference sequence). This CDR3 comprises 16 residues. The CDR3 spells CASSPSDPTGEDGYTF. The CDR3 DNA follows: TGTGCCAGCAGCCCTTCTGATCCGACAGGGGAAGATGGCTACACCTTC.

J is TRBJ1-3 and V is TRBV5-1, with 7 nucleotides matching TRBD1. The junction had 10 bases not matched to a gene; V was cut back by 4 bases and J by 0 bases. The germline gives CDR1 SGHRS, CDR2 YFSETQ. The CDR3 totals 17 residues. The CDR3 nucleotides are TGCGCCAGCAGCACGGGACAGCTCGCCTCCTCTGGAAACACCATATATTTT. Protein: CASSTGQLASSGNTIYF.

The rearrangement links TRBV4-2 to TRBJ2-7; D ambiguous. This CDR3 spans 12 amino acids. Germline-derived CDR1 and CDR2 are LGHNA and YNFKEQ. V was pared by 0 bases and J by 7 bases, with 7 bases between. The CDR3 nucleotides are TGTGCCAGCAGCCAAGACTTTGGTGAGCAGTACTTC. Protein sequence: CASSQDFGEQYF.

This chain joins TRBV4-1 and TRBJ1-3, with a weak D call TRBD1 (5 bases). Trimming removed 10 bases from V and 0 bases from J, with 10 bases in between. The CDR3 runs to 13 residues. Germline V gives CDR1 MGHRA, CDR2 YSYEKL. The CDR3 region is CATGAASGNTIYF. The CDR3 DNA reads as TGCGCCACTGGGGCAGCCTCTGGAAACACCATATATTTT.